The text below deals with one TCR beta chain. Its antigen remains unknown. Amplification of TCR beta CDR3 regions used RNA as the template. Using the HTBI primer set, a first-round RT-PCR was run on the TCR CDR3. One entry per CDR3 protein results from TCRdb running MiXCR on the multiplex PCR reads. The sample has about 360,000 distinct CDR3 sequences; less than 15% are singletons. This sample is part of a study of T cells in Graves' hyperthyroidism and ophthalmopathy. Study results and caveats: Within blood appeared most thyroid clonotypes that had expanded above 0.001. Prediction of ophthalmopathy progression came a median around 6.5 months pre-onset.

CDR1 MGHRA and CDR2 YSYEKL come from the germline V gene. Trimming shortened V by 3 bases and J by 8 bases, and 11 bases separated the two germline ends. The CDR3 loop spans 13 amino acids. The TCR originated in a woman aged 18-29 years with Graves' hyperthyroidism. The sample was blood. V and J are TRBV4-1 and TRBJ2-1; weak D call: TRBD1 (6 bases). The DNA for the CDR3 is TGCGCCAGCAGCCAGCCCAGGGGATATGAGCAGTTCTTC. Its translation is CASSQPRGYEQFF.